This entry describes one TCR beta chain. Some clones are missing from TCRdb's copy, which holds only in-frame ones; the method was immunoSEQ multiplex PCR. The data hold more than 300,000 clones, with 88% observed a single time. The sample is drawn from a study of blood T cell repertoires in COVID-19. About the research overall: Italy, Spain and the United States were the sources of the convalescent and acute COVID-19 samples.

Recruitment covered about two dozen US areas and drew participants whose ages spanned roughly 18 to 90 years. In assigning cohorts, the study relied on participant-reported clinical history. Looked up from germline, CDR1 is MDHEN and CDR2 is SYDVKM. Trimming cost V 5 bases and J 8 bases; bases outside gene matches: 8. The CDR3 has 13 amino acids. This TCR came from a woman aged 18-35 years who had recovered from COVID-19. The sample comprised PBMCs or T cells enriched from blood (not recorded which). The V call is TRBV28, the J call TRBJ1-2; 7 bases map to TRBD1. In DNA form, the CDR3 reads TGTGCCAGCAGTCCCGACAGGGCGGACGGCTACACCTTC. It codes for CASSPDRADGYTF.